The present T cell receptor beta chain was sequenced within a study of shared clonotypes between healthy human individuals. Study-wide findings and caveats: Among donors, the sharing of clonotypes was expected to be influenced by sequencing depth.

Profiled with immunoSEQ multiplex PCR; TCRdb holds only in-frame clones, not every one. This table has hundreds of thousands of clones, roughly 96% appearing once. Naive CD8 cells were CD45RO-negative, positively selected for CCR7, excluding terminally differentiated effector memory CD45RA+ cells. In regard to this clone: Its specificity is not known.

The germline V gene encodes CDR1 SQVTM and CDR2 ANQGSEA. There are 17 residues in the CDR3. The V end was cut by 0 bases, the J end by 3 bases, with 19 bases between. The chain joins TRBV29-1 to TRBJ2-3; tentative D call: TRBD2 (6 bases). The source of this sequence is a woman aged 25 to 39 in good health. Specimen: naive CD8+ T cells sorted from blood. The CDR3 loop reads CSVEDQWASRETDTQYF. DNA for the CDR3: TGCAGCGTTGAAGATCAATGGGCTAGTCGGGAGACAGATACGCAGTATTTT.